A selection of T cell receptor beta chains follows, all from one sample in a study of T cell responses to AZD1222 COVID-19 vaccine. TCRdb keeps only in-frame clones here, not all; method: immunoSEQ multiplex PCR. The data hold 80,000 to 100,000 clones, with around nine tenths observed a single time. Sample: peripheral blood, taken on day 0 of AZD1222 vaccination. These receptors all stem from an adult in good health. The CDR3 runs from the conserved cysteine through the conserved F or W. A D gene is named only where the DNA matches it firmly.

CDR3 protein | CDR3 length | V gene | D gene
CASSIGRGEQFF | 12 | TRBV19 | -
CASREGNTGELFF | 13 | TRBV11-2 | -
CASSLDRSRDTQYF | 14 | TRBV7-2 | -
CASGLVDRFSNQPQHF | 16 | TRBV12-5 | -
CAWSEPQGTTEAFF | 14 | TRBV30 | TRBD1
CASSPGQANEKLFF | 14 | TRBV5-1 | -
CASSQTTGYSTGELFF | 16 | TRBV2 | -
CAIRAGSTDTQYF | 13 | TRBV10-3 | -
CASSLRYRTSGQETQYF | 17 | TRBV5-1 | TRBD2
CSVEDRGRTQETQYF | 15 | TRBV29-1 | -
CASSPTTGSNTEAFF | 15 | TRBV4-2 | -
CASSSKPGSSGANVLTF | 17 | TRBV5-4 | -
CASSQDRDRGGKLFF | 15 | TRBV4-3 | TRBD1
CASSPQGQPQHF | 12 | TRBV2 | -
CASSLASAGRDYGYTF | 16 | TRBV11-1 | -
CASSQDLPGDVNEKLFF | 17 | TRBV3-1/TRBV3-2 | -
CASSLRQGRGSYEQYF | 16 | TRBV7-2 | TRBD1
CASSPRDGYGYTF | 13 | TRBV19 | -
CASSPTNRDEQFF | 13 | TRBV5-1 | -
CASNRGRTDTQYF | 13 | TRBV28 | TRBD1
CASSIENTGELFF | 13 | TRBV19 | -
CASRPRDRGVRNEKLFF | 17 | TRBV19 | TRBD1
CASSPKGPRGDNEQFF | 16 | TRBV5-1 | -
CASTTSYEQYF | 11 | TRBV6-6 | -
CASSVGLQETQYF | 13 | TRBV9 | -
CASNRPGTDEQFF | 13 | TRBV6-5 | -
CASRTQGPTTNEKLFF | 16 | TRBV28 | -
CASSLAGRDGSPLHF | 15 | TRBV5-4 | -
CARASGSSYNEQFF | 14 | TRBV5-8 | TRBD2
CASSEYVGGSISQPQHF | 17 | TRBV6-1 | -
CASSLLAGVAADTQYF | 16 | TRBV4-3 | TRBD2
CASSARAPEAFF | 12 | TRBV19 | -
CASSGGTGIYGYTF | 14 | TRBV27 | TRBD1
CASSLARGATQYF | 13 | TRBV5-6 | -
CASSLLGGTQETQYF | 15 | TRBV18 | -